A selection of T cell receptor beta chains follows, all from one sample in a study of blood T cells in healthy people across ages. TCRdb fed the 5' RACE reads into MiXCR, producing one record per CDR3 protein. This sample carries around 990,000 distinct CDR3 sequences, roughly a quarter of them seen once, and the ten largest clones take approximately 0.79%. These data are also associated with another study on T cells of mothers and their children.

The source material was blood. These receptors all stem from a girl between 2 and 10 years old in good health. The CDR3 runs from the conserved cysteine through the conserved F or W. The D gene is left open where the match is weak. A row's size may be missing; if present it is once, few, many or a size class.

CDR3aa,CDR3nt,j_gene,abundance,v_gene,d_gene
CASSLPVGEGLFVEQFF,TGTGCCAGCAGTCTCCCAGTAGGGGAGGGCCTGTTTGTGGAGCAGTTCTTC,TRBJ2-1,few,TRBV25-1,TRBD2
CASSPEARDEQYF,TGTGCCAGCAGCCCAGAGGCGAGGGACGAGCAGTACTTC,TRBJ2-7,.,TRBV7-9,.
CASSLRELRDRSNYGYTF,TGTGCCAGCAGCTTACGCGAACTCAGGGACAGGTCTAACTATGGCTACACCTTC,TRBJ1-2,few,TRBV7-2,TRBD1
CASSLELAAYYNEQFF,TGTGCCAGCAGTTTAGAACTAGCGGCATACTACAATGAGCAGTTCTTC,TRBJ2-1,few,TRBV12-3/TRBV12-4,TRBD2
CASSGRDKNTEAFF,TGTGCCAGCAGCGGCCGGGACAAGAACACTGAAGCTTTCTTT,TRBJ1-1,few,TRBV9,.
CASSWTAHTEAFF,TGTGCCAGCAGCTGGACAGCTCACACTGAAGCTTTCTTT,TRBJ1-1,few,TRBV6-6,.
CSVDSGRTYNEQFF,TGCAGCGTTGATAGCGGGAGAACCTACAATGAGCAGTTCTTC,TRBJ2-1,few,TRBV29-1,TRBD2
CASSFDYHIQYF,TGTGCCAGCAGCTTTGATTATCACATTCAGTACTTC,TRBJ2-4,.,TRBV12-1,.
CASSQEGTSGAYEQYF,TGTGCCAGCAGCCAAGAAGGGACTAGCGGGGCTTACGAGCAGTACTTC,TRBJ2-7,few,TRBV4-2,TRBD2
CASSRIAGGPYNEQFF,TGTGCCAGCAGTCGGATAGCGGGGGGCCCCTACAATGAGCAGTTCTTC,TRBJ2-1,.,TRBV27,TRBD2
CASSQDGGSNRYNEQFF,TGCGCCAGCAGCCAAGATGGTGGGAGTAATCGGTACAATGAGCAGTTCTTC,TRBJ2-1,few,TRBV4-3,.
CASLTGRRSYEQYF,TGTGCCAGCTTGACCGGCCGTCGATCCTACGAGCAGTACTTC,TRBJ2-7,few,TRBV2,.
CASGQGLSYEQYF,TGTGCCAGCGGACAGGGCTTAAGCTACGAGCAGTACTTC,TRBJ2-7,.,TRBV12-3/TRBV12-4,TRBD1
CASTPGFAYEQYF,TGTGCCAGCACCCCGGGATTTGCCTACGAGCAGTACTTC,TRBJ2-7,few,TRBV7-2,.
CASSPPLGQNTEAFF,TGTGCCAGCTCACCACCACTAGGACAGAACACTGAAGCTTTCTTT,TRBJ1-1,.,TRBV18,.
CASRTGVNTDTQYF,TGTGCAAGCAGGACAGGGGTGAACACAGATACGCAGTATTTT,TRBJ2-3,.,TRBV7-8,TRBD1
CASSPTAIETQYF,TGTGCCAGCAGCCCCACGGCGATAGAGACCCAGTACTTC,TRBJ2-5,.,TRBV7-2,.
CASSPVDRPNYGYTF,TGTGCCAGCTCACCGGTCGACAGACCTAACTATGGCTACACCTTC,TRBJ1-2,.,TRBV18,.
CSVERTGSTYEQYF,TGCAGCGTTGAAAGAACAGGGTCAACCTACGAGCAGTACTTC,TRBJ2-7,.,TRBV29-1,.
CSAVMWEGLLYEQYF,TGCAGTGCCGTTATGTGGGAGGGCCTTCTATACGAGCAGTACTTC,TRBJ2-7,many,TRBV20-1,TRBD2
CASSQGQSSYNEQFF,TGTGCCAGCAGCCAGGGACAGAGCTCCTACAATGAGCAGTTCTTC,TRBJ2-1,few,TRBV5-5,TRBD1
CASNPTGFSGNTIYF,TGTGCCAGCAACCCTACAGGCTTCTCTGGAAACACCATATATTTT,TRBJ1-3,few,TRBV9,.
CASGETGWGTEAFF,TGTGCCAGCGGGGAGACAGGGTGGGGAACTGAAGCTTTCTTT,TRBJ1-1,few,TRBV25-1,TRBD1
CSATGTSGPTDTQYF,TGCAGTGCTACTGGGACTAGCGGACCCACAGATACGCAGTATTTT,TRBJ2-3,.,TRBV20-1,TRBD2
CASRGEGATHEQYF,TGTGCCAGCAGGGGGGAGGGCGCTACGCACGAGCAGTACTTC,TRBJ2-7,.,TRBV28,TRBD2
CASSQISPGPMNTEAFF,TGTGCCAGCAGCCAAATCTCCCCGGGACCTATGAACACTGAAGCTTTCTTT,TRBJ1-1,few,TRBV4-2,.
CASSLGWSSSIQYF,TGTGCCAGCAGCTTAGGTTGGTCCTCAAGTATTCAGTACTTC,TRBJ2-4,.,TRBV7-9,.
CASSPPLRVAYGYTF,TGTGCCAGCAGCCCACCCTTGAGAGTTGCCTATGGCTACACCTTC,TRBJ1-2,.,TRBV7-9,.